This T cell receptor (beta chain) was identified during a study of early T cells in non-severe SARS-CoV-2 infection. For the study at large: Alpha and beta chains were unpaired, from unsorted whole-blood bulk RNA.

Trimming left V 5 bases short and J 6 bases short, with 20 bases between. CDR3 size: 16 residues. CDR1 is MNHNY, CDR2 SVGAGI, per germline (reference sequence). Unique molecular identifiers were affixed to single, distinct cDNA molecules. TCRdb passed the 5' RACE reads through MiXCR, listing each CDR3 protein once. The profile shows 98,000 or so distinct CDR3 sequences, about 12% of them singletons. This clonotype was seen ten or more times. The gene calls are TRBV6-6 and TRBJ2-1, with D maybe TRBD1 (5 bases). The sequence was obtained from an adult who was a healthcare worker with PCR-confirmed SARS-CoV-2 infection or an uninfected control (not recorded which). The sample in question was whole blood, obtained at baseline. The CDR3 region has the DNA TGTGCCAGCAGTCCCCGCCGGGTAACCCAGGGCAATGAGCAGTTCTTC. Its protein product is CASSPRRVTQGNEQFF.